This T cell receptor (beta chain) was obtained from a study of beta chain features in type 1 diabetes listed by TCRdb under 2018. General notes on the study: No differences in mean age, gender distribution, total cell number or subset yield were found between patients and healthy donors. Across all samples, about 110 million sorted cells were examined, and cell number per subset correlated strongly with RNA yield. In the study, recently diagnosed type 1 diabetes patients and matched healthy donors were compared on the TCRB repertoires of their sorted circulating CD4+ T cell subsets. Regulatory and stem cell-like memory subsets were isolated from only 8 patients and roughly eight healthy donors, whereas naive and central memory subsets came from all 30 or so donors. General conclusions and limits of the study: At VDJ recombination sites, type 1 diabetes patients had fewer insertions and more deleted nucleotides, which implies abnormalities in thymic rearrangement. Shorter templates might have been favored by PCR, but patient and control samples were amplified and corrected together, so both groups would have been affected equally by any skew. Naive, central memory and regulatory TCRB repertoires appeared to be more alike among patients than among healthy donors. In all four CD4+ subsets, TCRB CDR3 length was moderately but significantly shorter in type 1 diabetes patients. Because the HLA sub-analyses included only small numbers of individuals, any influence of HLA type on TCRB rearrangement was left unresolved. Because cDNA was sequenced instead of genomic DNA, highly expressing activated cells could be over-represented, though the groups showed no difference in activation or CD3 levels.

The entire isolated RNA was reverse transcribed using the High Capacity cDNA Reverse Transcription Kit, and thus expressed TCRB transcripts were sequenced. Deep immunoSEQ sequencing was applied to naive, central memory and regulatory T cell samples, giving an average of roughly 3.5 million total reads per sample. Sorted cells were lysed in RLT buffer and RNA was extracted with DNase-treated RNeasy Micro or Mini kits, depending on cell number. Each cell subset was processed separately to prevent cross-contamination, with patient and healthy donor samples processed together. TCRB sequences were amplified from cDNA with the immunoSEQ multiplex PCR, producing 87-bp fragments spanning the CDR3 region. The amplicons were sequenced using the Illumina HiSeq platform. The original pipeline was this. PCR bias was corrected computationally using synthetic template baselines, and reads within Hamming distance 2 were collapsed, with unmergeable singletons discarded. Reads were aligned against IMGT to assign V, D and J genes, CDR3 length and insertions or deletions at six rearrangement sites. Within each subset, clonotype counts were normalized to sorted cell number, and only after that were true diversity and Gini coefficients computed with the tcR R package. Repertoire sharing was quantified using the overlap coefficient calculated on TCRB nucleotide sequences. Out-of-frame TCRB sequences from naive cells were analyzed to stand in for the pre-selection repertoire. TCRdb limited this immuneACCESS table to in-frame rearrangements with V and J called. A share of clones is missing; checked studies link under half to unresolved V genes, and the rest is unexplained. V and J calls plus clone size are reproduced from that table; the DNA served to infer D and trimming. Present in this sample are a few hundred thousand clones, roughly 13% of which were seen just once. The top ten clonotypes cover over 0.008% of the sample.

V has 3 bases trimmed and J has 7 bases trimmed; junction bases matching no gene number 8. The CDR3 spans 14 residues, from the cysteine through the phenylalanine. Left in the record is the CDR3 DNA by itself, 42 bases read in frame from the first base. From a lookup of the germline V gene, CDR1 and CDR2 are SNHLY and FYNNEI. From each donor, a single peripheral blood sample of about 120 mL on average was drawn into heparinised tubes. A BD FACSAria II was used to sort naive, central memory, regulatory and stem cell-like memory CD4+ T cells with a panel that included CD45RO, CCR7, CD25, CD127, CD95 and CD27. Purity was above 95% for every sorted population. PBMCs were separated immediately by Lymphoprep density gradient centrifugation and were stained directly, without being cultured. So that batch effects would be minimized, each experiment stained and sorted samples in pairs, pairing one healthy donor with one patient.

With respect to this clone: Its target antigen remains unknown. There are no base qualities to consult, and no much larger clone falls within one base.

Sequenced sample: naive CD4+ T cells from blood. This specimen's cell subset or site label, per the study, means: true naive CD4+ T cells. This TCR derives from a woman aged 18-29 years with type 1 diabetes. The V and J genes are TRBV2 and TRBJ2-7, and 8 junctional nucleotides match TRBD2. The CDR3 reads CASSEGSGIDEQYF. The bases read TGTGCCAGCAGTGAGGGTAGCGGGATTGATGAGCAGTACTTC.